This TCR beta chain was sequenced for a study of blood T cell repertoires in COVID-19. Study context: Both acute and convalescent COVID-19 samples were obtained from the United States, Italy and Spain. The analysed material was cDNA or gDNA that came from T cells, B-cell-depleted T cells, or PBMCs.

Under the authors' procedure: Amplification from reference gene primers served as the basis for estimated nucleated cell counts. TCRdb's copy holds only in-frame clones and misses some; the assay was immunoSEQ multiplex PCR. Clone size and the V and J calls come from that table; the DNA yielded D and trimming. The data contain about 300,000 clones, 88% of them singletons. Comments on this clone: Other DNA sequences within the sample encode an identical CDR3.

Seattle researchers signed up patients amid active infection and tracked them longitudinally. Material: peripheral blood. This receptor was obtained from a woman younger than 45 with COVID-19, enrolled during active disease.

The CDR3 region is CSARTGNTIYF. The CDR3 DNA reads as TGCAGTGCTAGGACAGGAAACACCATATATTTT. The J gene is TRBJ1-3, the V gene TRBV20-1; D unresolved. CDR3 length: 11 amino acids. Germline V lookup: CDR1 DFQATT, CDR2 SNEGSKA (reference sequence). V was cut by 3 bases and J by 4 bases, with 4 bases left in between.